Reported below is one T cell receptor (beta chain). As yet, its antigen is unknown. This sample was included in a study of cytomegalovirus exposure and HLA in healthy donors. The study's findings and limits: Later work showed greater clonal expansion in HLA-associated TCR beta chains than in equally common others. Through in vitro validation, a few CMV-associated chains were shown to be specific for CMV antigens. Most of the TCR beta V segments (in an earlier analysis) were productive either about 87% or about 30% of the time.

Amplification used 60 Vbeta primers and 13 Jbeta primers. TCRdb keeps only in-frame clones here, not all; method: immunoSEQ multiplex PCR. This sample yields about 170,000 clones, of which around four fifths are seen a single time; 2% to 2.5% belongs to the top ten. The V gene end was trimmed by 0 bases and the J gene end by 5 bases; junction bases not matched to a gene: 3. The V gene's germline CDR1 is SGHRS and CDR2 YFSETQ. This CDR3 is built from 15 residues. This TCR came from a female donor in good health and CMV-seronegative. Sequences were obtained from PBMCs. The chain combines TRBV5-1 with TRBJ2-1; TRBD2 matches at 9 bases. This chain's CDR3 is CASSLEQRGDNEQFF. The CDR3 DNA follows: TGCGCCAGCAGCTTGGAACAGCGGGGGGACAATGAGCAGTTCTTC.